This T cell receptor beta chain was obtained from a study of human T cells and chemical hapten exposure. TCRdb passed the RACE reads through MiXCR, listing each CDR3 protein once. The table has some 91,000 distinct CDR3 sequences, around 12% seen once. The time point was: patch test 1, 2 weeks after DPC sensitization. Treatment defined: therapeutic diphenylcyclopropenone sensitization with weekly scalp DPC. The sequence was collected from a woman between 40 and 50 years old with alopecia areata. Some clones in this sample may be carry-over from other donors' samples. Sequencing used whole blood, obtained in connection with sensitization to the hapten diphenylcyclopropenone (DPC).

The CDR3 sequence: CASSSPTLNSPLHF. The DNA of the CDR3 is TGTGCCAGCAGCTCCCCGACTCTTAATTCACCCCTCCACTTT. The chain combines TRBV28 with TRBJ1-6; no clear D gene. Trimming removed 6 bases from V and 6 bases from J, with 12 bases in between. Germline CDR1 MDHEN, CDR2 SYDVKM. The CDR3 is 14 residues long.